Each of the 29 T cell receptor beta chains below was sequenced from the same sample in a study of T cell responses to AZD1222 COVID-19 vaccine. Sequencing was performed with immunoSEQ multiplex PCR; in TCRdb, only in-frame clones are kept and a portion is missing. The sample lists more than 90,000 clones, 90% occurring once. The source material was peripheral blood, sampled on day 0 of AZD1222 vaccination. The source of these receptors is an adult in good health.

V usage is TRBV28 and J usage is TRBJ2-3; D gene unclear. This CDR3 has 13 residues. Germline V gives CDR1 MDHEN, CDR2 SYDVKM. V was clipped by 4 bases and J by 4 bases, with 9 bases between them. CDR3 bases: TGTGCCAGCAGTTGGGTTCGCGCAGATACGCAGTATTTT. The encoded protein is CASSWVRADTQYF.

In regard to this clone: A junction end diverges from the germline sequence, so it may reflect a read error. Other DNA sequences within the sample encode an identical CDR3. The rearrangement joins TRBV3-1 (or the pseudogene TRBV3-2) to TRBJ2-3, with TRBD2 matching 10 bases. The germline V gene has CDR1 LGHDT and CDR2 YNNKEL (reference sequence). The CDR3 totals 16 residues. The CDR3: CASSQGTSGGTDTQYF. As DNA, the CDR3 is TGTGCCAGCAGTCAAGGAACTAGCGGGGGCACAGATACGCAGTATTTT.

V usage is TRBV19 and J usage is TRBJ1-5; D not certain. CDR3 length equals 13 residues. Looked up from germline, CDR1 is LNHDA and CDR2 is SQIVND (reference sequence). Trimming left V 6 bases short and J 2 bases short, with 8 bases between. The CDR3 here is CASRRQGNQPQHF. DNA of the CDR3: TGTGCCAGTAGAAGACAAGGCAATCAGCCCCAGCATTTT.

V gene TRBV6-1 combines with J gene TRBJ1-6; D unclear. With 2 bases removed from V and 10 bases from J, the gap between germline ends came to 18 bases. The CDR3 sequence is 16 residues long. Germline CDR1 reads MNHNS; CDR2 reads SASEGT. The DNA of the CDR3 is TGTGCCAGCAGTGAAAGCGCGTCAGCCCTTGGATCACCCCTCCACTTT. Its protein product is CASSESASALGSPLHF.

V usage is TRBV10-1 and J usage is TRBJ1-3; D is unclear. The CDR3 length is 14 residues. Germline V gives CDR1 WNHNN, CDR2 SYGVQD (reference sequence). Trimming took 0 bases from V and 0 from J, leaving 3 bases between them. CDR3 residues: CASSESTSGNTIYF. The CDR3 DNA is TGCGCCAGCAGTGAGTCCACCTCTGGAAACACCATATATTTT.

This chain links TRBV3-1 (or the pseudogene TRBV3-2) with TRBJ1-2, with D perhaps TRBD1 (5 bases). Per the germline V gene, CDR1 is LGHDT and CDR2 is YNNKEL (reference sequence). Between the trimmed V and J ends, which lost 0 bases and 5 bases, there was a span of 13 bases. CDR3 size: 15 residues. The CDR3, as DNA: TGTGCCAGCAGCCAAGATGCGACAGCCCTTTATGGCTACACCTTC. Its translation: CASSQDATALYGYTF.

The CDR3 DNA follows: TGTGCCAGCAGTGAAAGTTCCTACAATGAGCAGTTCTTC. As protein: CASSESSYNEQFF. The chain couples TRBV6-1 to TRBJ2-1; D call uncertain. With 2 bases removed from V and 1 base from J, the gap between germline ends came to 3 bases. This CDR3 has 13 residues. Per the germline V gene, CDR1 is MNHNS and CDR2 is SASEGT.

The genes are TRBV5-4 and TRBJ1-2, with a possible D match to TRBD1 (6 bases). The ends were cut back, 0 bases at V and 3 bases at J, with 6 bases in the middle. Germline loops: CDR1 SGHNT, CDR2 YYREEE (reference sequence). This CDR3 region has 13 residues. In DNA, the CDR3 is TGTGCCAGCAGCTTGGACAGGGACTATGGCTACACCTTC. Protein sequence: CASSLDRDYGYTF.

The V and J genes are TRBV25-1 and TRBJ2-3; 13 bases line up with TRBD2. Looked up from germline, CDR1 is MGHDK and CDR2 is SYGVNS. V was pared by 3 bases and J by 7 bases, with 7 bases of the junction left unmatched. The CDR3 covers 16 residues. This chain's CDR3 is CASSDPRLAGGHTQYF. Here the CDR3 DNA reads TGTGCCAGCAGTGACCCTCGACTAGCGGGGGGACATACGCAGTATTTT.

J is TRBJ2-3 and V is TRBV2, with TRBD2 identical over 8 bases. CDR1 and CDR2 (germline): SNHLY, FYNNEI. Germline trimming cut 6 bases from V and 7 bases from J; bases unmatched to any gene: 9. The CDR3 spans 14 residues. DNA for the CDR3: TGTGCCAGCAGCCCTAATTATAGCGGGAATACGCAGTATTTT. Translation: CASSPNYSGNTQYF.

The CDR3 spells CASSEYGLNTEAFF. The DNA for the CDR3 is TGTGCCAGCAGTGAATATGGGTTGAACACTGAAGCTTTCTTT. The chain recombines TRBV2 with TRBJ1-1; unclear D gene. There are 14 residues in the CDR3. Germline CDR1 is SNHLY and CDR2 is FYNNEI. V gave up 2 bases and J gave up 0 bases, with 7 bases separating them.

V is TRBV6-1 and J is TRBJ2-1; D perhaps matches TRBD2 (5 bases). This CDR3 region has 15 residues. In germline, CDR1 is MNHNS, CDR2 SASEGT. The ends were cut back, 2 bases at V and 3 bases at J, with 11 bases in the middle. The chain's CDR3 is CASSELEELYNEQFF. The CDR3 DNA reads TGTGCCAGCAGTGAATTGGAGGAGCTCTACAATGAGCAGTTCTTC.

The rearrangement joins TRBV6-1 to TRBJ1-4; D ambiguous. The germline V gene has CDR1 MNHNS and CDR2 SASEGT. The germline V and J ends were trimmed by 3 bases and 8 bases, with 19 bases remaining between them. The CDR3 is 16 residues long. CDR3 DNA: TGTGCCAGCAGTGAGATCGATGGGGTAGAATTGGAAAAACTGTTTTTT. The encoded protein is CASSEIDGVELEKLFF.

The CDR3 reads CASSQVKYF. In DNA form, the CDR3 reads TGTGCCAGCAGCCAAGTAAAGTACTTC. The V call is TRBV4-2, the J call TRBJ2-4; D call uncertain. The ends were cut back, 1 base at V and 14 bases at J, with 3 bases in the middle. CDR1 and CDR2 (germline): LGHNA, YNFKEQ. This CDR3 spans 9 amino acids.

V and J are TRBV28 and TRBJ1-2; D is possibly TRBD1 (5 bases). The CDR3 is made up of 13 amino acids. V dropped 1 base and J dropped 8 bases, with 11 bases sitting between them. Germline assignment: CDR1 MDHEN and CDR2 SYDVKM. The CDR3 region is CASSLSPGHGYTF. CDR3 coding DNA: TGTGCCAGCAGTTTATCACCAGGGCACGGCTACACCTTC.

The rearrangement joins TRBV28 to TRBJ1-4; the match to TRBD1 covers 7 bases. V dropped 7 bases and J dropped 3; count of bases not matched to a gene: 8. CDR3 length: 15 residues. CDR1 is MDHEN, CDR2 SYDVKM, per germline. Here the CDR3 DNA reads TGTGCCAGCATCCTCGCCGGACAGGCTAATGAAAAACTGTTTTTT. Translation: CASILAGQANEKLFF.

The chain recombines TRBV10-3 with TRBJ2-2; 9 bases line up with TRBD1. CDR1 is ENHRY and CDR2 is SYGVKD in the germline V gene. V lost 8 bases and J lost 4; bases outside the gene matches: 5. CDR3 length equals 14 residues. DNA for the CDR3: TGTGCCATCCGGGACAGGGACCCCACCGGGGAGCTGTTTTTT. Encoded protein: CAIRDRDPTGELFF.

This chain uses TRBV10-3 with TRBJ1-5; tentative D call: TRBD1 (5 bases). Trimming took 4 bases from V and 0 from J, leaving 16 bases between them. The CDR3 is 17 amino acids. Germline-derived CDR1 and CDR2 are ENHRY and SYGVKD. The chain's CDR3 is CAISGTSDSYSNQPQHF. Here the CDR3 DNA reads TGTGCCATCAGTGGGACCTCCGACAGTTATAGCAATCAGCCCCAGCATTTT.

The V gene is TRBV5-1, the J gene TRBJ1-1; D is ambiguous. V was shortened by 4 bases and J by 1 base, with 11 bases between the two germline ends. Per the germline V gene, CDR1 is SGHRS and CDR2 is YFSETQ. CDR3 length equals 14 residues. This CDR3 is CASSKTSANTEAFF. CDR3 sequence (DNA): TGCGCCAGCAGCAAGACTTCAGCGAACACTGAAGCTTTCTTT. The whole variable domain, filled in from reference TRBV5-1 and TRBJ1-1, reads KAGVTQTPRYLIKTRGQQVTLSCSPISGHRSVSWYQQTPGQGLQFLFEYFSETQRNKGNFPGRFSGRQFSNSRSEMNVSTLELGDSALYLCASSKTSANTEAFFGQGTRLTVV.

The rearrangement uses TRBV3-1 (or the pseudogene TRBV3-2) and TRBJ2-2; 8 nucleotides agree with TRBD2. V lost 0 bases and J lost 6; bases outside the gene matches: 9. There are 17 residues in the CDR3. Germline V CDR1 and CDR2: LGHDT, YNNKEL (reference sequence). The DNA of the CDR3 is TGTGCCAGCAGCCAAGATACAGCGGGGGCCTACCCCGGGGAGCTGTTTTTT. It translates to CASSQDTAGAYPGELFF.

This chain uses TRBV13 with TRBJ2-1; D perhaps matches TRBD1 (6 bases). Germline CDR1 is PRHDT and CDR2 is FYEKMQ (reference sequence). The CDR3 covers 15 residues. The V and J ends lost 2 bases and 8 bases respectively, with 16 bases between them. Here the CDR3 reads CASSLLGALMDEQFF. The CDR3 DNA sequence: TGTGCCAGCAGCTTATTGGGGGCTCTCATGGATGAGCAGTTCTTC.

V gene TRBV2 combines with J gene TRBJ1-3; D might be TRBD1 (5 bases). The ends were cut back, 6 bases at V and 0 bases at J, with 15 bases in the middle. Germline CDR1 SNHLY, CDR2 FYNNEI. The CDR3 sequence is 16 residues long. The CDR3 reads CASRDIGGGSGNTIYF. The DNA of the CDR3 is TGTGCCAGCAGGGACATCGGTGGGGGCTCTGGAAACACCATATATTTT. Supplemented by reference TRBV2 and TRBJ1-3, the full variable domain reads EPEVTQTPSHQVTQMGQEVILRCVPISNHLYFYWYRQILGQKVEFLVSFYNNEISEKSEIFDDQFSVERPDGSNFTLKIRSTKLEDSAMYFCASRDIGGGSGNTIYFGEGSWLTVV.

This CDR3 is CASSLPSYEQYF. The CDR3 DNA follows: TGTGCCAGCAGTTTGCCGAGCTACGAGCAGTACTTC. The gene calls are TRBV28 and TRBJ2-7, with D uncertain. CDR1 is MDHEN, CDR2 SYDVKM, per germline. The V gene lost 3 bases and the J gene lost 3 bases, with 6 bases spanning the gap. The CDR3 runs to 12 residues.

The gene calls are TRBV10-1 and TRBJ2-7; D is ambiguous. V was cut by 0 bases and J by 0 bases, with 9 bases left in between. Germline V gene sequence: CDR1 WNHNN, CDR2 SYGVQD (reference sequence). This CDR3 region has 15 residues. Here the CDR3 DNA reads TGCGCCAGCAGTGAGTCAACAGCACTCTCCTACGAGCAGTACTTC. This gives the protein CASSESTALSYEQYF.

The chain joins TRBV28 to TRBJ2-7; TRBD1 or TRBD2 may be the D gene (5 bases each). Germline CDR1 MDHEN, CDR2 SYDVKM. The CDR3 length is 15 residues. V lost 10 bases and J 6 bases, leaving 25 bases between the germline ends. Written as DNA, the CDR3 is TGTGCCATATCCGAGGGTGGGTCCTCTAGGGGCGAGCAGTACTTC. It encodes CAISEGGSSRGEQYF.

This chain uses TRBV2 with TRBJ1-6; no clear D. The CDR3 has 15 amino acids. Trimming removed 4 bases at V and 6 bases at J, with 13 bases between. Per the germline V gene, CDR1 is SNHLY and CDR2 is FYNNEI. The CDR3 loop is CASSVRIPPNSPLHF. CDR3 DNA: TGTGCCAGCAGTGTGAGGATTCCTCCTAATTCACCCCTCCACTTT.

The V and J genes are TRBV4-2 and TRBJ2-3; D assignment may be TRBD1 or TRBD2 (5 bases each). CDR1 and CDR2 from the germline V gene are LGHNA and YNFKEQ. This CDR3 comprises 18 residues. Trimming removed 0 bases from V and 0 bases from J, with 16 bases in between. CDR3: CASSQEGIRDQSTDTQYF. The DNA for the CDR3 is TGTGCCAGCAGCCAAGAAGGCATCAGGGACCAAAGCACAGATACGCAGTATTTT.

Here the CDR3 reads CASSNRGTDTQYF. As DNA, the CDR3 is TGTGCCAGCAGTAACCGAGGCACAGATACGCAGTATTTT. This chain connects TRBV6-5 to TRBJ2-3; D ambiguous. CDR3 length: 13 amino acids. V dropped 5 bases and J dropped 1 base, with 7 bases sitting between them. Germline V gene lookup returns CDR1 MNHEY and CDR2 SVGAGI.

V gene TRBV27 combines with J gene TRBJ2-1, with unresolved D. The CDR3 consists of 15 residues. V was pared by 5 bases and J by 4 bases, with 15 bases between. Germline V lookup: CDR1 MNHEY, CDR2 SMNVEV (reference sequence). CDR3 sequence (DNA): TGTGCCAGCAGTGGGGATAACCCAGCTTACAATGAGCAGTTCTTC. Translation gives CASSGDNPAYNEQFF.